This T cell receptor (beta chain) was sequenced during a study of human T cells and chemical hapten exposure. Looking at the study overall: Readings were taken at 6 days from patch tests that had applied 0.01% DPC to the upper back. Chiefly women, the patients showed alopecia areata, totalis or universalis. Broader study findings: Significantly greater numbers of large CDR3 similarity clusters came from expanded TCRs than from controls. After DPC sensitization, TCRs above 1 in 1000 frequency showed no change.

This CDR3 region has 16 residues. V was shortened by 1 base and J by 2 bases, with 12 bases between the two germline ends. On this clonotype itself: The antigen is not known.

Sample time point: patch test 3, about 24 weeks after DPC sensitization. Treatment described: therapeutic diphenylcyclopropenone sensitization with weekly scalp DPC. TCRdb reprocessed the RACE reads with MiXCR, giving one entry per CDR3 protein. The sample has 180,000 or so distinct CDR3 sequences; around a quarter are singletons. Material: whole blood, obtained in connection with sensitization to the hapten diphenylcyclopropenone (DPC). This sequence originates from a middle-aged woman with alopecia areata. Some clones in this sample may be carry-over from other donors' samples. This chain connects TRBV12-3 or TRBV12-4 to TRBJ1-5, with D possibly being TRBD1 (6 bases). CDR3 DNA: TGTGCCAGCAGTTTAGAGGGGGGGCTGGGCAATCAGCCCCAGCATTTT. This codes for CASSLEGGLGNQPQHF.